These 13 T cell receptor beta chains were all obtained from the same sample, sequenced in a study of cytomegalovirus exposure and HLA in healthy donors. The PCR made use of 60 Vbeta and 13 Jbeta primers. Assay: immunoSEQ multiplex PCR; the TCRdb copy retains only in-frame clones and omits some. The sample lists around 94,000 clones, over 80% occurring once. The material sequenced was PBMCs. The receptors were sampled from a man aged 35 to 55 in good health and CMV-seronegative.

The rearrangement uses TRBV28 and TRBJ1-2; 9 bases are shared with TRBD1. This CDR3 spans 21 amino acids. Germline values: CDR1 MDHEN, CDR2 SYDVKM. V trimming: 6 bases; J trimming: 0 bases; junction bases outside the gene matches: 23. The DNA for the CDR3 is TGTGCCAGCAGGGTCACCGGGACAGGGACCTTCTCGACCCCGGCTAACTATGGCTACACCTTC. Translated: CASRVTGTGTFSTPANYGYTF.

The genes are TRBV7-2 and TRBJ1-3, with a tentative D call TRBD1 (6 bases). Trimming pared 0 bases from V and 6 bases from J, leaving 12 bases between. Germline-derived CDR1 and CDR2 are SGHTA and FQGNSA. CDR3 length equals 15 residues. The DNA of the CDR3 is TGTGCCAGCAGCTTAGCGAGGACAGTCGTAAACACCATATATTTT. Its protein is CASSLARTVVNTIYF.

With respect to this clone: The same CDR3 arises from other DNA sequences in this sample as well. The chain has TRBV5-1 and TRBJ2-3; D remains unclear. V was clipped by 1 base and J by 4 bases, with 10 bases between them. The CDR3 has 14 amino acids. CDR1 SGHRS and CDR2 YFSETQ come from the germline V gene. Here the CDR3 reads CASSLFSVSDTQYF. DNA for the CDR3: TGCGCCAGCAGCTTGTTTTCAGTTTCAGATACGCAGTATTTT.

The genes are TRBV10-3 and TRBJ2-7; TRBD1 aligns across 9 bases. Germline CDR1 is ENHRY and CDR2 is SYGVKD. The CDR3 has 19 amino acids. Losses at the gene ends were 3 bases for V and 0 bases for J; bases not matched to a gene: 15. For the CDR3, the DNA is TGTGCCATCAGTGAACCCCCCCGGAGGGACAGGGAGAGCTCCTACGAGCAGTACTTC. Residues: CAISEPPRRDRESSYEQYF.

Here the CDR3 reads CASSLELAGGRSYEQYF. CDR3 DNA sequence: TGTGCCAGCAGCTTGGAACTAGCGGGGGGGCGTTCCTACGAGCAGTACTTC. J is TRBJ2-7 and V is TRBV5-6, with 13 positions matching TRBD2. Looked up from germline, CDR1 is SGHDT and CDR2 is YYEEEE. J was trimmed by 1 base and V by 0 bases; bases with no gene match: 4. The CDR3 loop spans 17 amino acids.

The CDR3 nucleotides are TGTGCCATCAGTGGTTGGGACAACTACGAGCAGTACTTC. Protein: CAISGWDNYEQYF. The rearrangement uses TRBV10-3 and TRBJ2-7, with D perhaps matching TRBD1 (6 bases). Trimming stripped 4 bases from V and 3 bases from J, with 10 bases between. CDR3 length: 13 amino acids. In germline, CDR1 is ENHRY, CDR2 SYGVKD.

CDR3 amino acids: CASRRQALHEQYF. Here the CDR3 DNA reads TGTGCCAGCAGAAGACAAGCCCTCCACGAGCAGTACTTC. This rearrangement joins TRBV6-4 to TRBJ2-7; D is unresolved. The V end was cut by 6 bases, the J end by 5 bases, with 14 bases between. Germline CDR1 MRHNA, CDR2 SNTAGT. This CDR3 has 13 amino acids.

V gene TRBV2 combines with J gene TRBJ1-2; D is unclear. Per germline, CDR1 SNHLY and CDR2 FYNNEI. This CDR3 is 14 amino acids long. Trimming left V 8 bases short and J 4 bases short, with 17 bases between. The CDR3 DNA sequence: TGTGCCAGCCTCCTTGGGGAGTCGGGCTATGGCTACACCTTC. It translates to CASLLGESGYGYTF.

The chain has TRBV5-4 and TRBJ2-7; a weak D match, TRBD2 (6 bases). Trimming removed 4 bases from V and 5 bases from J, with 19 bases in between. Germline assignment: CDR1 SGHNT and CDR2 YYREEE (reference sequence). The CDR3 totals 15 residues. CDR3 sequence: CASSLPGEESDEQYF. CDR3 nucleotides: TGTGCCAGCAGCCTGCCGGGGGAAGAAAGCGACGAGCAGTACTTC. Full variable domain (rest looked up from reference TRBV5-4 and TRBJ2-7): ETGVTQSPTHLIKTRGQQVTLRCSSQSGHNTVSWYQQALGQGPQFIFQYYREEENGRGNFPPRFSGLQFPNYSSELNVNALELDDSALYLCASSLPGEESDEQYFGPGTRLTVT.

This sequence joins TRBV18 and TRBJ2-6; D not certain. In germline, CDR1 is KGHSH, CDR2 LQKENI. The CDR3 loop spans 16 amino acids. Trimming shortened V by 3 bases and J by 3 bases, and 12 bases separated the two germline ends. CDR3 coding DNA: TGTGCCAGCTCACCCGGAGTGGTAGATGGGGCCAACGTCCTGACTTTC. As protein: CASSPGVVDGANVLTF.

This chain links TRBV7-2 with TRBJ2-7, with 7 bases that match TRBD1. V lost 1 base, J lost 7 bases, and 13 bases stayed unmatched. The CDR3 totals 16 residues. Germline V gene sequence: CDR1 SGHTA, CDR2 FQGNSA. CDR3 in DNA: TGTGCCAGCAGCTTAGATTGGGGGACAGACGCTAGAGAGCAGTACTTC. This sequence encodes CASSLDWGTDAREQYF.

The chain employs TRBV6-5 and TRBJ1-1, with D perhaps TRBD1 (6 bases). Trimming cost V 5 bases and J 5 bases, with 9 bases left between them. Germline V gives CDR1 MNHEY, CDR2 SVGAGI. The CDR3 has 12 amino acids. In DNA form, the CDR3 reads TGTGCCAGCAGTGCAGGGGTGACTGAAGCTTTCTTT. This codes for CASSAGVTEAFF.

V is TRBV7-9 and J is TRBJ1-2; TRBD1 matches at 10 bases. The CDR3 runs to 13 residues. CDR1 and CDR2 (germline): SEHNR, FQNEAQ (reference sequence). V gave up 4 bases and J gave up 8 bases; unmatched junction bases: 4. DNA for the CDR3: TGTGCCAGCAGCTCAGACAGGGGGCGAGGCTACACCTTC. This encodes CASSSDRGRGYTF.